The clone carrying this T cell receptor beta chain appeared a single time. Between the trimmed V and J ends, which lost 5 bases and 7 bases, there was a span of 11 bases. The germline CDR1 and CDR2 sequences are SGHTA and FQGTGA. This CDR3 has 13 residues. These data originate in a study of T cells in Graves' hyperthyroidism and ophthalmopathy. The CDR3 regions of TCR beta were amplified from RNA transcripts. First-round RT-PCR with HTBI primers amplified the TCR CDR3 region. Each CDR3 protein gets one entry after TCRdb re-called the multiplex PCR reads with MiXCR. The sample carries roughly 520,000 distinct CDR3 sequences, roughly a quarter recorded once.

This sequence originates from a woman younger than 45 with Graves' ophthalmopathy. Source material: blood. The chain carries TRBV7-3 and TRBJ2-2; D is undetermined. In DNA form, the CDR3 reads TGTGCCAGCAGCCCTCAACGGCGCGGGGAGCTGTTTTTT. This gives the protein CASSPQRRGELFF.